The 6 T cell receptor beta chains listed next were all sequenced from one sample in a study of metastatic and nonmetastatic thyroid tumors. TCRdb re-clonotyped the PCR reads via MiXCR. The sample shows more than 25,000 clones, approximately 8% of them seen only once. Ahead of thyroid surgery, no patient had received treatment of any kind. Input material: blood. The receptors were gathered from a female donor with papillary thyroid cancer or a benign thyroid nodule (not recorded which). Some clones in this sample may be carry-over from other donors' samples.

This clone was recorded many times. The chain is built from TRBV6-1 and TRBJ2-7, with no clear D. The CDR3 runs to 14 residues. CDR1 is MNHNS and CDR2 is SASEGT in the germline V gene. The ends were cut back, 6 bases at V and 3 bases at J, with 15 bases in the middle. CDR3 protein: CASREKGYDYEQYF. CDR3 DNA sequence: TGTGCCAGCAGGGAGAAAGGCTATGACTACGAGCAGTACTTC.

This clone was detected many times. The CDR3 loop reads CASSIELAGTQETQYF. CDR3 sequence (DNA): TGTGCCAGTAGTATCGAACTAGCGGGAACTCAAGAGACCCAGTACTTC. V is TRBV19 and J is TRBJ2-5, with 10 nucleotides matching TRBD2. After removal of 3 bases from V and 2 bases from J, the junction contained 6 bases not matched to a gene. Germline V gives CDR1 LNHDA, CDR2 SQIVND (reference sequence). The CDR3 extends over 16 amino acids.

This clone was detected ten times or more. The chain combines TRBV19 with TRBJ2-5, with 8 bases that match TRBD1. The V gene end was trimmed by 4 bases and the J gene end by 5 bases; junction bases not matched to a gene: 6. CDR1 and CDR2 from the germline V gene are LNHDA and SQIVND (reference sequence). The CDR3 covers 14 residues. In DNA form, the CDR3 reads TGTGCCAGTAGTACAGGGGGCGGTCTCGAGACCCAGTACTTC. Translated, it gives CASSTGGGLETQYF.

This clone was counted many times. The rearrangement uses TRBV7-6 and TRBJ1-1; 9 positions agree with TRBD1. The CDR3 contains 17 residues. Looked up from germline, CDR1 is SGHVS and CDR2 is FNYEAQ. V gave up 3 bases and J gave up 3 bases; unmatched junction bases: 11. The CDR3 loop is CASSFARRTGADTEAFF. CDR3 DNA: TGTGCCAGCAGCTTCGCTAGAAGGACAGGGGCGGACACTGAAGCTTTCTTT.

Ten or more counts support this clone. The J gene is TRBJ1-1, the V gene TRBV30; D remains ambiguous. CDR3 length: 16 residues. V lost 3 bases to trimming and J lost 3 bases, with 20 bases between them. Germline V CDR1 and CDR2: GTSNPN, SVGIG (reference sequence). The CDR3 spells CAWSGPSGIRYTEAFF. In DNA form, the CDR3 reads TGTGCCTGGAGCGGCCCCTCGGGTATTAGATACACTGAAGCTTTCTTT.

This clone appeared many times. The chain combines TRBV11-2 with TRBJ2-2, with D possibly called TRBD1 or TRBD2 (5 bases each). The CDR3 is 16 residues long. CDR1 SGHAT and CDR2 FQNNGV come from the germline V gene. V lost 5 bases and J lost 6, with 19 bases in between. The CDR3 loop is CASSPRPGPTPGELFF. For the CDR3, the DNA is TGTGCCAGCAGCCCCCGGCCGGGGCCGACCCCCGGGGAGCTGTTTTTT. The variable domain in full, completed from reference TRBV11-2 and TRBJ2-2, reads EAGVAQSPRYKIIEKRQSVAFWCNPISGHATLYWYQQILGQGPKLLIQFQNNGVVDDSQLPKDRFSAERLKGVDSTLKIQPAKLEDSAVYLCASSPRPGPTPGELFFGEGSRLTVL.